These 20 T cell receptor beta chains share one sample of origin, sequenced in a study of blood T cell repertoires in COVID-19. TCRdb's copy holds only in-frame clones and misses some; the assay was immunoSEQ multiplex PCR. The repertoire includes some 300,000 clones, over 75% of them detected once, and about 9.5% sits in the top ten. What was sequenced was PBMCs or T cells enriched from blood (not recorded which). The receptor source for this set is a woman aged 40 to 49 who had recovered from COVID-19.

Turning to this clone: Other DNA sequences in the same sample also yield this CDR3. DNA for the CDR3: TGCAGCGTTGGCGGAGAGACCCAGTACTTC. As protein: CSVGGETQYF. The V call is TRBV29-1, the J call TRBJ2-5; D gene unclear. CDR3 length: 10 amino acids. Deletions cut 4 bases from V and 4 bases from J, with 4 bases between. Germline-derived CDR1 and CDR2 are SQVTM and ANQGSEA.

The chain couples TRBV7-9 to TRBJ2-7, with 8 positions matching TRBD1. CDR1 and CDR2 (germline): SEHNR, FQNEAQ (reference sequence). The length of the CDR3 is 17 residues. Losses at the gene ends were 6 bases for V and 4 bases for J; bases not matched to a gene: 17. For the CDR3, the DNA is TGTGCCAGCAGTCCCCAGGGGGACAGGTGGCGGCTTTACGAGCAGTACTTC. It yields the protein CASSPQGDRWRLYEQYF. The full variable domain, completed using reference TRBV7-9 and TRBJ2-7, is DTGVSQNPRHKITKRGQNVTFRCDPISEHNRLYWYRQTLGQGPEFLTYFQNEAQLEKSRLLSDRFSAERPKGSFSTLEIQRTEQGDSAMYLCASSPQGDRWRLYEQYFGPGTRLTVT.

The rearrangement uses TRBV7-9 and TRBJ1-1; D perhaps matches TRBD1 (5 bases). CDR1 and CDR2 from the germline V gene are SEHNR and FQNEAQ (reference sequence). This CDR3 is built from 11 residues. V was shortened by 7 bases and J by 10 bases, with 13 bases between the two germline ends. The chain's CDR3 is CASTGGGRAFF. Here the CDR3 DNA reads TGTGCCAGCACCGGCGGGGGGAGAGCTTTCTTT.

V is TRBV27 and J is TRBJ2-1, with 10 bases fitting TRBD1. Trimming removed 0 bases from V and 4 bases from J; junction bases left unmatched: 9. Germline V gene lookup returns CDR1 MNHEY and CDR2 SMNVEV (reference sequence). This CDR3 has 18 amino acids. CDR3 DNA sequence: TGTGCCAGCAGTTTATCTGGTTTGGGACAGGGGCCTTACAATGAGCAGTTCTTC. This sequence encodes CASSLSGLGQGPYNEQFF.

The CDR3 here is CASSAHRQGADEKLFF. The DNA for the CDR3 is TGTGCCAGCAGTGCTCACAGACAGGGGGCGGATGAAAAACTGTTTTTT. V gene TRBV6-1 combines with J gene TRBJ1-4; TRBD1 matches 10 bases. CDR1 and CDR2 (germline): MNHNS, SASEGT. The ends lost 4 bases at V and 6 bases at J; junction bases unmatched: 8. The CDR3 consists of 16 residues.

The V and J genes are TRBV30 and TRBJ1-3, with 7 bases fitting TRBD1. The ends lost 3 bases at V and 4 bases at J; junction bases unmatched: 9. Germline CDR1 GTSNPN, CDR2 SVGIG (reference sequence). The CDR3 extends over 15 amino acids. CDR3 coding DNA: TGTGCCTGGAGCACAAGGGGGCATTTAGGAAACACCATATATTTT. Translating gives CAWSTRGHLGNTIYF.

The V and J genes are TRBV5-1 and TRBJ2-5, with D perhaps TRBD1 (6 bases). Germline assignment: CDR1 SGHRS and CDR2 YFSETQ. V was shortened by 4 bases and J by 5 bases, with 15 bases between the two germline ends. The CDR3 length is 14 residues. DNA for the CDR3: TGCGCCAGCAGCCTACAGGGTCCGGAGGAGACCCAGTACTTC. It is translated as CASSLQGPEETQYF.

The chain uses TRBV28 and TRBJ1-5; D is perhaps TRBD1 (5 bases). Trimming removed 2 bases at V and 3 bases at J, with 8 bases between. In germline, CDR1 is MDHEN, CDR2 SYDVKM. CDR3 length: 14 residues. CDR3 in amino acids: CASSLGQLNQPQHF. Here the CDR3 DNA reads TGTGCCAGCAGTTTAGGACAACTCAATCAGCCCCAGCATTTT.

The CDR3 loop reads CASSRSTGDSYGYTF. The CDR3 DNA reads as TGTGCCAGCAGCCGATCGACAGGGGATAGCTATGGCTACACCTTC. The chain employs TRBV3-1 (or the pseudogene TRBV3-2) and TRBJ1-2, with TRBD1 matching over 8 bases. Germline V gives CDR1 LGHDT, CDR2 YNNKEL (reference sequence). This CDR3 comprises 15 residues. With 4 bases clipped from V and 4 bases from J, the junction kept 8 bases outside the gene matches.

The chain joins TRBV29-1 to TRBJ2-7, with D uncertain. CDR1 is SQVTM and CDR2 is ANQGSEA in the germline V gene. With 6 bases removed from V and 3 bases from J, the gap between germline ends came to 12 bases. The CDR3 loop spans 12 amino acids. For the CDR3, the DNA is TGCAGCGTCGAGGTTGTCGGCTACGAGCAGTACTTC. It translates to CSVEVVGYEQYF.

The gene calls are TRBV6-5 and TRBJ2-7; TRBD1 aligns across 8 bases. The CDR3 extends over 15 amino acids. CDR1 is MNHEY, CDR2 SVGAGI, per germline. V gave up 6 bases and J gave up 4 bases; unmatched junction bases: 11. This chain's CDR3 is CASRKGAGGAYEQYF. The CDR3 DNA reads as TGTGCCAGCAGGAAAGGGGCAGGGGGCGCGTACGAGCAGTACTTC.

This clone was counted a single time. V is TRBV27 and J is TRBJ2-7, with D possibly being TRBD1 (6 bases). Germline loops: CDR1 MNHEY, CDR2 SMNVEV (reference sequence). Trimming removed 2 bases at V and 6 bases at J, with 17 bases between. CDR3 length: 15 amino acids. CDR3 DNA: TGTGCCAGCAGTTTACCAAACTCAGGGGTGGGCGAGCAGTACTTC. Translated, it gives CASSLPNSGVGEQYF.

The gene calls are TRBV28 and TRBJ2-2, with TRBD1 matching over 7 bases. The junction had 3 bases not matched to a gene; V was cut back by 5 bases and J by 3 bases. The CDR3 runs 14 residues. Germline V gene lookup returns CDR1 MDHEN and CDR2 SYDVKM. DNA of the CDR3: TGTGCCAGCAGTCCGGGACAGTACACCGGGGAGCTGTTTTTT. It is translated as CASSPGQYTGELFF.

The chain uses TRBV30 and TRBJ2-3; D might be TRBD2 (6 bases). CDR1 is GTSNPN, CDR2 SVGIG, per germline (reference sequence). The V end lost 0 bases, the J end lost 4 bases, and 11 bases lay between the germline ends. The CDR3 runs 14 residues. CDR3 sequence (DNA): TGTGCCTGGAGTGTACTTGCGGGACCAGATACGCAGTATTTT. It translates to CAWSVLAGPDTQYF.

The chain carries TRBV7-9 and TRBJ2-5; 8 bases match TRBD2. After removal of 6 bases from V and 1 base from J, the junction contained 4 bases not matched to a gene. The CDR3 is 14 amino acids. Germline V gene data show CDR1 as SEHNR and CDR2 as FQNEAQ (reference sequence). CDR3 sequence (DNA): TGTGCCAGCAGTCAGACTAGCGCCCAAGAGACCCAGTACTTC. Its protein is CASSQTSAQETQYF.

CDR3 residues: CASSPSGAGASTDTQYF. The DNA of the CDR3 is TGTGCCAGCAGCCCCTCCGGGGCGGGAGCTAGCACAGATACGCAGTATTTT. The chain is built from TRBV3-1 (or the pseudogene TRBV3-2) and TRBJ2-3; 7 bases are shared with TRBD2. CDR1 and CDR2 (germline): LGHDT, YNNKEL (reference sequence). This CDR3 is built from 17 residues. The V gene end was trimmed by 4 bases and the J gene end by 0 bases; junction bases not matched to a gene: 10.

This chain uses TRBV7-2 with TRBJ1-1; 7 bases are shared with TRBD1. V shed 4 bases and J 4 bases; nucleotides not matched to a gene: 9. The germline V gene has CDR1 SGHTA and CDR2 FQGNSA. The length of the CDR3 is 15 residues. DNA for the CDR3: TGTGCCAGCAGCTCAGACAGGGTACGAAGCACTGAAGCTTTCTTT. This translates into CASSSDRVRSTEAFF. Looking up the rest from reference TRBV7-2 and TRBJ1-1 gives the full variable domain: GAGVSQSPSNKVTEKGKDVELRCDPISGHTALYWYRQSLGQGLEFLIYFQGNSAPDKSGLPSDRFSAERTGGSVSTLTIQRTQQEDSAVYLCASSSDRVRSTEAFFGQGTRLTVV.

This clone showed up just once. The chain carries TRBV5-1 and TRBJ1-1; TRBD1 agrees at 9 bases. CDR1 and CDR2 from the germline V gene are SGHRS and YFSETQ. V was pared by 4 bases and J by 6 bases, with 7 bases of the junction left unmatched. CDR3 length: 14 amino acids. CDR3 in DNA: TGCGCCAGCAGCCCCGGGGACAGGGTTGCTGAAGCTTTCTTT. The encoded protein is CASSPGDRVAEAFF.

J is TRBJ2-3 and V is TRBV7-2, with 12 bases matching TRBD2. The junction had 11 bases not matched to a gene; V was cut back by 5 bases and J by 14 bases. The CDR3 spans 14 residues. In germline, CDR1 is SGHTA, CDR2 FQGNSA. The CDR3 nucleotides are TGTGCCAGCAGCCCCACTAGCGGGGGGCCGGCGACGTATTTT. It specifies CASSPTSGGPATYF.

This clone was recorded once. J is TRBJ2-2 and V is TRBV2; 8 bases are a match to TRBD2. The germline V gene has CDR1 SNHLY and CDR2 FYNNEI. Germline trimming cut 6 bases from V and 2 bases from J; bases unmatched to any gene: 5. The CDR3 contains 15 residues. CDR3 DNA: TGTGCCAGCAGAATAGCGGGGATAAACACCGGGGAGCTGTTTTTT. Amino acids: CASRIAGINTGELFF. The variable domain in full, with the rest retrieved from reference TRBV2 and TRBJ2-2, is EPEVTQTPSHQVTQMGQEVILRCVPISNHLYFYWYRQILGQKVEFLVSFYNNEISEKSEIFDDQFSVERPDGSNFTLKIRSTKLEDSAMYFCASRIAGINTGELFFGEGSRLTVL.